The 4 T cell receptor gamma chains below come from one sample, sequenced in a study of gamma-delta T cells after stem cell transplantation. TCRdb re-called the RT-PCR reads through CATT. The sample has some 910 gamma-chain clones, 30% to 35% seen once; the top ten hold approximately 35%. Sequencing was done on a sample of gamma-delta T cells. The receptors stem from a human donor. It is not recorded whose cells these are; they may come from a transplant donor.

This clone was observed a handful of times. The V call is TRGV9, the J call TRGJP. No J segment appears in TCRdb, so it was assigned here by matching the sequence to germline. CDR3 length equals 16 residues. V lost 3 bases to trimming and J lost 10 bases; unmatched junction nucleotides: 9. CDR1 and CDR2 (germline): GITISATS, ISYDGTV (reference sequence). CDR3 amino acids: CALWESLKLGKKIKVF. In nucleotides, the CDR3 is TGTGCCTTGTGGGAGAGCCTGAAATTGGGCAAAAAAATCAAGGTATTT.

The DNA of the CDR3 is TGTGCCTTGTGGGAGCCCGGGGTAGAGTTGGGCAAAAAAATCAAGGTATTT. The encoded protein is CALWEPGVELGKKIKVF. The V call is TRGV9, the J call TRGJP. TCRdb records no J gene; here it was assigned by comparing the DNA to germline. Germline CDR1 reads GITISATS; CDR2 reads ISYDGTV (reference sequence). V trimming: 3 bases; J trimming: 6 bases; junction bases outside the gene matches: 8. CDR3 size: 17 residues.

This clone was seen more than once but under ten times. The J gene was not called, though the V gene is TRGV8. Germline CDR1 VENAVY, CDR2 YDSYNSRV. CDR3 length: 12 amino acids. The CDR3 spells CATWDIIIRMLF. The CDR3 nucleotides read TGTGCCACCTGGGACATAATTATAAGAATGCTCTTT.

In its sample, this clone is large. Distinct nucleotide sequences in the sample also encode this CDR3. The chain is built from TRGV9 and TRGJP. The J gene, missing from TCRdb, was assigned here through DNA to germline matching. The CDR3 length is 16 residues. The junction had 5 bases not matched to a gene; V was cut back by 0 bases and J by 9 bases. The germline gives CDR1 GITISATS, CDR2 ISYDGTV (reference sequence). CDR3 loop: CALWEVRVLGKKIKVF. CDR3 sequence (DNA): TGTGCCTTGTGGGAGGTGCGCGTGTTGGGCAAAAAAATCAAGGTATTT.